This T cell receptor beta chain was sequenced in a study of response to subunit inactivated influenza vaccine. Whole-study findings and limits: The authors suggested that every seasonal influenza vaccination recruits few new T cells.

TCRdb reanalysed the RT-PCR reads using MiXCR and keeps one entry per CDR3 protein. Of under 200,000 distinct CDR3 sequences listed, approximately 11% are singletons. Notes on this clonotype: Its antigen is as yet unknown.

V gave up 4 bases and J gave up 4 bases; unmatched junction bases: 4. The germline CDR1 and CDR2 sequences are LNHNV and YYDKDF (reference sequence). This CDR3 has 14 residues. V usage is TRBV15 and J usage is TRBJ1-2; 9 bases line up with TRBD1. The sequence was obtained from a man aged 45 to 65 who received an inactivated influenza vaccine. This specimen was non-naive T cells sorted from PBMCs, taken about 6 weeks after vaccination. Here the CDR3 reads CATSIQTGGYGYTF. For the CDR3, the DNA is TGTGCCACCAGCATCCAGACAGGGGGCTATGGCTACACCTTC.